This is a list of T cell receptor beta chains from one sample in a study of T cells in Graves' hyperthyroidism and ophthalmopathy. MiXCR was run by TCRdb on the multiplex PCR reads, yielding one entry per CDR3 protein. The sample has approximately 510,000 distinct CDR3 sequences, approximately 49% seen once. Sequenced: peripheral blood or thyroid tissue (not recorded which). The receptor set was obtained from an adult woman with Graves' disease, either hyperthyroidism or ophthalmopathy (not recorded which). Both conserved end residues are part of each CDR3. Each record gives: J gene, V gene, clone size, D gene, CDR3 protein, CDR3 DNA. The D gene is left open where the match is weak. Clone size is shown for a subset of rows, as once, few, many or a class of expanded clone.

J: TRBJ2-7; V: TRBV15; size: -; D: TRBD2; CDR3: CATSNSGNAF; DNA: TGTGCCACCAGCAACAGCGGGAATGCCTTC
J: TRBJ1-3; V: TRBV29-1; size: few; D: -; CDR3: CSVERGGSGNTIYF; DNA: TGCAGCGTTGAAAGGGGGGGGTCTGGAAACACCATATATTTT
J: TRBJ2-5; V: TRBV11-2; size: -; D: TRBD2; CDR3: CASSPWTSGRAHQETQYF; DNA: TGTGCCAGCAGCCCCTGGACTAGCGGGAGAGCCCACCAAGAGACCCAGTACTTC
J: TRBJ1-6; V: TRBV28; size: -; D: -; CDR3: CASSPVFSPLHF; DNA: TGTGCCAGCAGTCCCGTATTTTCACCCCTCCACTTT
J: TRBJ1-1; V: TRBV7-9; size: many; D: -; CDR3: CASSPSSRGNTEAFF; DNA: TGTGCCAGCAGTCCCTCGTCCCGGGGGAACACTGAAGCTTTCTTT
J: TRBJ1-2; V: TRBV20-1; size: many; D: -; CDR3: CSARGGDGYTF; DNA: TGCAGTGCTAGAGGAGGGGATGGCTACACCTTC
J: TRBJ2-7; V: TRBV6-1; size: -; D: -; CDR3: CAGSWRGYEQYF; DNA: TGTGCCGGCAGCTGGAGGGGCTACGAGCAGTACTTC
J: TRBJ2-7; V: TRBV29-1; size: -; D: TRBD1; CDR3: CSVSDRDVVEQYF; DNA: TGCAGCGTTTCCGACAGGGATGTGGTCGAGCAGTACTTC
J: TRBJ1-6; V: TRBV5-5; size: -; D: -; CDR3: CASSLLRIRDSPLHF; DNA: TGTGCCAGCAGCTTGCTCCGCATACGGGACTCACCCCTCCACTTT
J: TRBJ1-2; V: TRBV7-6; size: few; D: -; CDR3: CASSETGLRGYTF; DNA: TGTGCCAGCAGTGAAACAGGGCTGAGGGGCTACACCTTC
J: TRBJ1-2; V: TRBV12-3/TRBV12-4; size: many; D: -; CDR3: CASSLTDSNYGYTF; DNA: TGTGCCAGCAGTTTAACCGATTCAAACTATGGCTACACCTTC
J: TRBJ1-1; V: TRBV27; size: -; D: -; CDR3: CASSLGQYAFF; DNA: TGTGCCAGCTCCCTCGGACAGTACGCTTTCTTT
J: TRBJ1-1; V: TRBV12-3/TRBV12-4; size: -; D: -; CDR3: CASSPRGDVNTEAFF; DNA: TGTGCCAGCAGCCCTCGAGGCGACGTGAACACTGAAGCTTTCTTT
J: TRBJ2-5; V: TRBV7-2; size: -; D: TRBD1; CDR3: CASSSLDRARLQETQYF; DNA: TGTGCCAGCAGCTCTCTGGACAGGGCTCGCCTCCAAGAGACCCAGTACTTC
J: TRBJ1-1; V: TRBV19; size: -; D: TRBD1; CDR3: CASSRTGTGGEAFF; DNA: TGTGCCAGTAGTAGGACCGGGACAGGCGGTGAAGCTTTCTTT
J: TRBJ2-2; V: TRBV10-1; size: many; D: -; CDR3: CASSGGTTNTGELFF; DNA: TGCGCCAGCAGTGGGGGGACAACGAACACCGGGGAGCTGTTTTTT
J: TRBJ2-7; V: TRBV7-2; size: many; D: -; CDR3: CASSLDRFYEQYF; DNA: TGTGCCAGCAGCTTAGACAGGTTTTACGAGCAGTACTTC
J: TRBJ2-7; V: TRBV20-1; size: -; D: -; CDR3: CSATDQGEQYF; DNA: TGCAGTGCTACTGATCAGGGCGAGCAGTACTTC
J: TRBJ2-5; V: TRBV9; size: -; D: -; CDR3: CASSVDLTGGETQYF; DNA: TGTGCCAGCAGCGTAGATCTTACAGGAGGCGAGACCCAGTACTTC
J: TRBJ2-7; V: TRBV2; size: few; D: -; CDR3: CASSREGLKYF; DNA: TGTGCCAGCAGTAGAGAGGGGCTGAAGTACTTC
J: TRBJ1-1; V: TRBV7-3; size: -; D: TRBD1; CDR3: CASSWTGELNTEAFF; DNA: TGTGCCAGCAGCTGGACAGGGGAACTGAACACTGAAGCTTTCTTT
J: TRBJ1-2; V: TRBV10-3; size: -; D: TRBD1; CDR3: CAIRGGRSNYGYTF; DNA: TGTGCCATCAGAGGGGGCAGGTCTAACTATGGCTACACCTTC
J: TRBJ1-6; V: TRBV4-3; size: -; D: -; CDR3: CASSQDRAAFYSPLHF; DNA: TGCGCCAGCAGCCAAGATCGGGCAGCCTTTTATTCACCCCTCCACTTT
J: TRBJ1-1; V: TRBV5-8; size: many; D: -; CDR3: CASSLYLGEGTEAFF; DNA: TGTGCCAGCAGCTTGTATCTGGGGGAGGGCACTGAAGCTTTCTTT
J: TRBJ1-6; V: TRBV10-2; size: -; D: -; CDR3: CASRVRGGVPLHF; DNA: TGCGCCAGCAGGGTTAGGGGAGGAGTGCCCCTCCACTTT
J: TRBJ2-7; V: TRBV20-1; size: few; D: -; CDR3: CSASEDGAYEQYF; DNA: TGCAGTGCTAGTGAAGACGGTGCCTACGAGCAGTACTTC
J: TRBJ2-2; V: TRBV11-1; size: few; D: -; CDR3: CASSRRFTISGGELFF; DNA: TGTGCCAGCAGCCGGCGGTTCACGATTAGCGGCGGGGAGCTGTTTTTT
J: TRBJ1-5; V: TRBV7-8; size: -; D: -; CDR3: CASSRTGTENQPQHF; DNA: TGTGCCAGCAGCAGGACCGGGACGGAGAATCAGCCCCAGCATTTT
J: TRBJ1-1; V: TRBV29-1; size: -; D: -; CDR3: CSVKDSYTEAFF; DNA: TGCAGCGTCAAGGACAGCTACACTGAAGCTTTCTTT
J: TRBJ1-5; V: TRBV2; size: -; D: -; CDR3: CASSEGWTDQPQHF; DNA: TGTGCCAGCAGTGAAGGCTGGACGGATCAGCCCCAGCATTTT
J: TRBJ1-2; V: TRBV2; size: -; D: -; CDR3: CASSQGGQDGYTF; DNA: TGTGCCAGCAGCCAAGGGGGTCAGGATGGCTACACCTTC
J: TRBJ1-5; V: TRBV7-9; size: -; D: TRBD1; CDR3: CASSLDRGRGNQPQHF; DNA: TGTGCCAGCAGCTTGGACAGGGGGCGAGGCAATCAGCCCCAGCATTTT
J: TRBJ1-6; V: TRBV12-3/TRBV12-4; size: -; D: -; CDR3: CASSLSRSDEVLSSYNSPLHF; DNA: TGTGCCAGCAGTTTAAGCAGGTCGGACGAGGTCCTTAGCTCCTATAATTCACCCCTCCACTTT
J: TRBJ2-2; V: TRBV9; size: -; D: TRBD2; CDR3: CASSRRRGGTNTGELFF; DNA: TGTGCCAGCAGCCGCAGGCGGGGGGGCACGAACACCGGGGAGCTGTTTTTT
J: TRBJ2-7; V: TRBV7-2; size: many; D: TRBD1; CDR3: CASAGQAYEQYF; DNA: TGTGCCAGCGCGGGACAGGCCTACGAGCAGTACTTC
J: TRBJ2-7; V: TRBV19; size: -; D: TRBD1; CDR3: CASSKQGIYEQYF; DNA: TGTGCCAGTAGTAAACAGGGGATCTACGAGCAGTACTTC
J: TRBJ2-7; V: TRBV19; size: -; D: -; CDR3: CASSIAGSEQYF; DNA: TGTGCCAGTAGTATTGCGGGGAGCGAGCAGTACTTC
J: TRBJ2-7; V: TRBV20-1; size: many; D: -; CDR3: CSARDRRRGEGGQYF; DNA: TGCAGTGCTAGAGATCGGAGGAGGGGAGAGGGAGGGCAGTACTTC
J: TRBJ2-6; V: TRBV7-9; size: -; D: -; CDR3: CASSLEASPGANVLTF; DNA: TGTGCCAGCAGCTTAGAAGCATCTCCTGGGGCCAACGTCCTGACTTTC
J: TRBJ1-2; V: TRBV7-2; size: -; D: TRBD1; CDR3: CASSPTLETGGYGHTF; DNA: TGTGCCAGCAGCCCGACTCTAGAAACAGGGGGCTATGGCCACACCTTC
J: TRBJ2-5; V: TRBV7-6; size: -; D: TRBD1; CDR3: CASAQGGRETQYF; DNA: TGTGCCAGCGCACAAGGGGGCAGGGAGACCCAGTACTTC
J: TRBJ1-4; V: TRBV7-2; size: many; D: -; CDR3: CASSLGSATNEKLFF; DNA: TGTGCCAGCAGTCTCGGGTCCGCAACTAATGAAAAACTGTTTTTT
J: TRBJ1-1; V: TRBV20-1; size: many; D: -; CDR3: CSAPRGGGVSTEAFF; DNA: TGCAGTGCTCCCAGAGGGGGGGGCGTGAGCACTGAAGCTTTCTTT
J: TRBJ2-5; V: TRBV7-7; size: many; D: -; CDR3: CASSFGLAQETQYF; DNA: TGTGCTAGCAGCTTTGGTCTAGCCCAAGAGACCCAGTACTTC
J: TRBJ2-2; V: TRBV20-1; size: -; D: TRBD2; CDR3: CSARASGRYNTGELFF; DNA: TGCAGTGCTAGGGCTAGCGGGAGATATAACACCGGGGAGCTGTTTTTT
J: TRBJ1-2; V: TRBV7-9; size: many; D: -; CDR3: CASSRGRDTPLYGYTF; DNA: TGTGCCAGCAGCCGAGGCCGGGACACCCCCCTCTATGGCTACACCTTC
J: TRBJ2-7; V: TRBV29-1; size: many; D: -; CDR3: CSVVPSGTGSYEQYF; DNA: TGCAGCGTTGTCCCCTCGGGGACCGGGTCCTACGAGCAGTACTTC
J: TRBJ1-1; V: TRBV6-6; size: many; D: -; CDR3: CASKNPGDTEAFF; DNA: TGTGCCAGCAAAAACCCGGGGGACACTGAAGCTTTCTTT
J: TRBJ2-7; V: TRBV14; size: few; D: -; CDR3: CASSQDGWEQYF; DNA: TGTGCCAGCAGCCAAGACGGGTGGGAGCAGTACTTC
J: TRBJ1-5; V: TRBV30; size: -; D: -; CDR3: CAWSYGGSYQPQHF; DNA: TGTGCCTGGAGTTACGGGGGGTCGTATCAGCCCCAGCATTTT
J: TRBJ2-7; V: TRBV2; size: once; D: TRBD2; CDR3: CASSLGAGGREQYF; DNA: TGTGCCAGCAGTTTAGGAGCGGGAGGGCGAGAGCAGTACTTC
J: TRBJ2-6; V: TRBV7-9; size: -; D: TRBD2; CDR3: CASSQVPTSGRASSNSGANVLTF; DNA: TGTGCCAGCAGCCAAGTACCGACTAGCGGGAGGGCCTCCTCTAACTCTGGGGCCAACGTCCTGACTTTC